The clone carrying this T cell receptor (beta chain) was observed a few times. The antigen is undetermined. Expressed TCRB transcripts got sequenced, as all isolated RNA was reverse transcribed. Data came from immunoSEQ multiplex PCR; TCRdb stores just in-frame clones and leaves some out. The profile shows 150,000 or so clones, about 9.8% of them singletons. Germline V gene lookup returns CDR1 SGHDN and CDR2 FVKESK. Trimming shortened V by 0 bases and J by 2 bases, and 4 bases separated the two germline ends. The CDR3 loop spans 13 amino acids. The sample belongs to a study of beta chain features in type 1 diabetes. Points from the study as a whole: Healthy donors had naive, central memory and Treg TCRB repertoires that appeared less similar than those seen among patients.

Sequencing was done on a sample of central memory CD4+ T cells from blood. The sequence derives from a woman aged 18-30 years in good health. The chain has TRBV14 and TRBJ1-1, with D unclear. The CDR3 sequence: CASSQDLNTEAFF. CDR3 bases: TGTGCCAGCAGCCAAGATTTAAACACTGAAGCTTTCTTT.